The sequence of this T cell receptor (beta chain) was determined in a study of graft-versus-host responses after intestinal transplantation. Study-wide context: The transplants performed in recipients were multivisceral, liver-intestinal, or isolated intestinal. All of the recipients had induction that used anti-thymocyte globulin, then tacrolimus and steroids for around 3 years. Overall study results and limits: Peak GvH clone levels in circulation were associated with early post-transplant HvG declines. Ileal or blood samples showed some GvH clones first, and such clones were also found in recipient marrow.

Here immunoSEQ multiplex PCR was the method, and the copy in TCRdb shows in-frame clones only, minus some. The sample has some 90,000 clones; approximately 92% are singletons. Concerning this clone itself: Its antigen is as yet unknown.

The CDR3 is made up of 13 amino acids. Germline V lookup: CDR1 LGHNA, CDR2 YSLEER. V lost 0 bases and J 10 bases, leaving 7 bases between the germline ends. This clonotype was sampled from a human donor who received an intestinal transplant. This rearrangement joins TRBV4-3 to TRBJ1-6, with D possibly matching TRBD1 (5 bases). Specimen: unstimulated CD8+ T cells sorted from spleen or lymph node cells, collected before intestinal transplant. DNA of the CDR3: TGCGCCAGCAGCCAAGATCGGGGGTCACCCCTCCACTTT. This codes for CASSQDRGSPLHF.